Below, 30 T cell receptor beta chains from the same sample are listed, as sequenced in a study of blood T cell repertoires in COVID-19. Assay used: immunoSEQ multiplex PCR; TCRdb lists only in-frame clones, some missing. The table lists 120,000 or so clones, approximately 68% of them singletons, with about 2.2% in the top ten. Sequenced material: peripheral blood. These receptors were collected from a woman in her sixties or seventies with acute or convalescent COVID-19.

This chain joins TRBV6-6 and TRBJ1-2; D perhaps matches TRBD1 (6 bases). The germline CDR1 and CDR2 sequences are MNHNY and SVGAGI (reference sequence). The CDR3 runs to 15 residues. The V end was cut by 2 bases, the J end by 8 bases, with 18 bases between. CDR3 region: CASSYQTQGRGGYTF. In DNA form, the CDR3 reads TGTGCCAGCAGTTACCAGACCCAGGGGAGGGGAGGCTACACCTTC.

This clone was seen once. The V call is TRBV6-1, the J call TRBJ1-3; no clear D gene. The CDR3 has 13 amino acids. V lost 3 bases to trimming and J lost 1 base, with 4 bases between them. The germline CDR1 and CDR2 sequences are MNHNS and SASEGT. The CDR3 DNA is TGTGCCAGCAGTGACGGGTCTGGAAACACCATATATTTT. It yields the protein CASSDGSGNTIYF.

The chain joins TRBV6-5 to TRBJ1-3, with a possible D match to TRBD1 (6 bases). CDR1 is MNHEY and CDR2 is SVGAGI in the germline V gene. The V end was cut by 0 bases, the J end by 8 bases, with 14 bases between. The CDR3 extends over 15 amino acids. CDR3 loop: CASSYSPNGGYTIYF. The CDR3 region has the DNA TGTGCCAGCAGTTACTCGCCGAATGGGGGCTACACCATATATTTT.

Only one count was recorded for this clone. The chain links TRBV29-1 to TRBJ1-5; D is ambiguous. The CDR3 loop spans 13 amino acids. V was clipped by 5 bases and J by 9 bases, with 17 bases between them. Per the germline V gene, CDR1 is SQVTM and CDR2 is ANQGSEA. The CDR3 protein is CSVRSGQRGPQHF. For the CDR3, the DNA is TGCAGCGTTCGGTCAGGCCAGCGGGGGCCCCAGCATTTT.

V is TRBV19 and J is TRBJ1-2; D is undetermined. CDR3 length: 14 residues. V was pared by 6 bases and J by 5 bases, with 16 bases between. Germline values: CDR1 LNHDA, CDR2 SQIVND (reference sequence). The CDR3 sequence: CASRSPFEYYGYTF. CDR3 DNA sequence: TGTGCCAGTAGATCCCCGTTCGAGTATTATGGCTACACCTTC. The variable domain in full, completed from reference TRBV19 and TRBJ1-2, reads DGGITQSPKYLFRKEGQNVTLSCEQNLNHDAMYWYRQDPGQGLRLIYYSQIVNDFQKGDIAEGYSVSREKKESFPLTVTSAQKNPTAFYLCASRSPFEYYGYTFGSGTRLTVV.

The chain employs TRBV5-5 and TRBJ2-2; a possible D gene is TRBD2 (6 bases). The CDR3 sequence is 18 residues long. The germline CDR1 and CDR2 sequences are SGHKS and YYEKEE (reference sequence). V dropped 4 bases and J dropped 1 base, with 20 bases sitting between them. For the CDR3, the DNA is TGTGCCAGCAGCCGAACGCGGGGCCCGACAGAGAACACCGGGGAGCTGTTTTTT. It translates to CASSRTRGPTENTGELFF.

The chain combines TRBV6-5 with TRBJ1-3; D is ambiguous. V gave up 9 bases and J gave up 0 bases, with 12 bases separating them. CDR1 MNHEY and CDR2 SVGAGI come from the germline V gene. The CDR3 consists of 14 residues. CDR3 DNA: TGTGCCAGTCGGGATGTAATCTCTGGAAACACCATATATTTT. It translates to CASRDVISGNTIYF.

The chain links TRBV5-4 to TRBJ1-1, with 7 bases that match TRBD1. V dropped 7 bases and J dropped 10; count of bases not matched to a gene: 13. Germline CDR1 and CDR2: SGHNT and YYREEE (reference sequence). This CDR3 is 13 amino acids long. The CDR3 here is CASRGTVGSGAFF. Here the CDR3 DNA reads TGTGCCAGCCGTGGGACAGTGGGTTCCGGAGCTTTCTTT. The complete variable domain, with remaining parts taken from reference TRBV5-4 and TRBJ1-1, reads ETGVTQSPTHLIKTRGQQVTLRCSSQSGHNTVSWYQQALGQGPQFIFQYYREEENGRGNFPPRFSGLQFPNYSSELNVNALELDDSALYLCASRGTVGSGAFFGQGTRLTVV.

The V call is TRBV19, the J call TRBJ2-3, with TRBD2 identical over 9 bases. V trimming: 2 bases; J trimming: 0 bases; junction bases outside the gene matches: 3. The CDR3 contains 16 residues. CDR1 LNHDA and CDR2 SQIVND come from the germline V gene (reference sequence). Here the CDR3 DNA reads TGTGCCAGTAGTATAATCGCGGGAGGGAGCACAGATACGCAGTATTTT. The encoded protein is CASSIIAGGSTDTQYF.

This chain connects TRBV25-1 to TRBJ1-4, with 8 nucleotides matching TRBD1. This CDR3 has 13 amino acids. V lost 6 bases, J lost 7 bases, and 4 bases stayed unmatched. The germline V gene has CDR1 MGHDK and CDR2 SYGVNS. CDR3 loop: CASRGQGGEKLFF. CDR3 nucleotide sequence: TGTGCCAGCAGAGGACAGGGTGGTGAAAAACTGTTTTTT.

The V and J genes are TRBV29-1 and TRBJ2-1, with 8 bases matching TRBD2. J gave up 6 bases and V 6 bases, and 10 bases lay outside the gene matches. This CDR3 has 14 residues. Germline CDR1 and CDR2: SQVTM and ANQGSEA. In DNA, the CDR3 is TGCAGCGTGGTTGGAGCCCGGGAGGGCAATGAGCAGTTCTTC. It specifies CSVVGAREGNEQFF.

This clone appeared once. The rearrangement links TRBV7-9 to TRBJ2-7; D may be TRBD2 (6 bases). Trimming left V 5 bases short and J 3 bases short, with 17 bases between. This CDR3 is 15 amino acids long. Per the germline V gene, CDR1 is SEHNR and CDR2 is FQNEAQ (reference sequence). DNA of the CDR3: TGTGCCAGCAGCCCTTCAGCGGGTCTCCTCTACGAGCAGTACTTC. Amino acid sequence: CASSPSAGLLYEQYF.

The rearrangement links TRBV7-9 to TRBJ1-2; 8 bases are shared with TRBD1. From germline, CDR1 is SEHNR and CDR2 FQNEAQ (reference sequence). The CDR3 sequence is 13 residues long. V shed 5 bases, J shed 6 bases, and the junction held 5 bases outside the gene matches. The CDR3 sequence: CASSGRQGHGYTF. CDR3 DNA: TGTGCCAGCAGCGGTCGACAGGGGCATGGCTACACCTTC.

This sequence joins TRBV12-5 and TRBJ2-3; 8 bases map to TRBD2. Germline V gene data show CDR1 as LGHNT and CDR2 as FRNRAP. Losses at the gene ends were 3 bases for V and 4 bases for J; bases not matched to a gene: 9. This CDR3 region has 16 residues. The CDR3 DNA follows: TGTGCTAGTGGTTTACCCAACCGGGGGGGGGCAGATACGCAGTATTTT. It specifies CASGLPNRGGADTQYF.

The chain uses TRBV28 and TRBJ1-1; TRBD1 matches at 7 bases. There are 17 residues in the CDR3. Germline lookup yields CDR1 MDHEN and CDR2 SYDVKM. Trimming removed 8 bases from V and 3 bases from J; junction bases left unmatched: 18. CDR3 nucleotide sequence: TGTGCCAGCCCCGGGCCGGGACAGAAGCCTTCCGACACTGAAGCTTTCTTT. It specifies CASPGPGQKPSDTEAFF.

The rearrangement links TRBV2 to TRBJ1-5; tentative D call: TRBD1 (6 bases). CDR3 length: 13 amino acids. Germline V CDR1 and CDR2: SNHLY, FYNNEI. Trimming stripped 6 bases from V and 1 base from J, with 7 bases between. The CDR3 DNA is TGTGCCAGCAGCCAGGGGAGCAATCAGCCCCAGCATTTT. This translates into CASSQGSNQPQHF.

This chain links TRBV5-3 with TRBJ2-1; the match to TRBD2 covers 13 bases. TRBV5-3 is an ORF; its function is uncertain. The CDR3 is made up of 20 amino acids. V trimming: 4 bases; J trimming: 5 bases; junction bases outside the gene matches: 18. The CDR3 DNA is TGTGCCAGAAGCCCTGGGACTAGCGGGATTCAGGCGGGCATCGACAATGAGCAGTTCTTC. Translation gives CARSPGTSGIQAGIDNEQFF.

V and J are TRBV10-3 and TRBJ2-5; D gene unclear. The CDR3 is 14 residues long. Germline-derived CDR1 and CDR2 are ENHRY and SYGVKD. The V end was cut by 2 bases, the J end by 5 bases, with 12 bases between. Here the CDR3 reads CAISEPISRETQYF. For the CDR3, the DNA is TGTGCCATCAGTGAGCCGATCTCTCGGGAGACCCAGTACTTC.

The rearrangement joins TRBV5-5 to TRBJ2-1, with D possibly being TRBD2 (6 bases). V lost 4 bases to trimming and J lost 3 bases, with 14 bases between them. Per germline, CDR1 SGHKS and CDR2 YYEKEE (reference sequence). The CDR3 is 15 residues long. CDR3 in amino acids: CASSPSSAFYNEQFF. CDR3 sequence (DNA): TGTGCCAGCAGCCCCTCTAGCGCTTTCTACAATGAGCAGTTCTTC.

CDR3 DNA: TGCGCCAGCAGTGAGTCGGGGACAGGGGGAAGGTCCTATAATTCACCCCTCCACTTT. Its translation: CASSESGTGGRSYNSPLHF. The V and J genes are TRBV10-2 and TRBJ1-6; 11 bases agree with TRBD1. The CDR3 runs to 19 residues. Germline lookup yields CDR1 WSHSY and CDR2 SAAADI. V trimming: 0 bases; J trimming: 1 base; junction bases outside the gene matches: 5.

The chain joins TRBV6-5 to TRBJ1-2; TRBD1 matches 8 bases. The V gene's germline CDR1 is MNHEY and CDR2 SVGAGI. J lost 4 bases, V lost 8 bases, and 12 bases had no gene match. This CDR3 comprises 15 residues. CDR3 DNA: TGTGCCAGCCGTCTCCAGCAGGGGGCGGGCTATGGCTACACCTTC. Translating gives CASRLQQGAGYGYTF.

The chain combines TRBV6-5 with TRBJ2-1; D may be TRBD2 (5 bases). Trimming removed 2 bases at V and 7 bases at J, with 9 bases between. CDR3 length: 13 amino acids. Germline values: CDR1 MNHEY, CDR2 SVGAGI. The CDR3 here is CASSYEGVNEQFF. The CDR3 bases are TGTGCCAGCAGTTACGAGGGTGTGAATGAGCAGTTCTTC.

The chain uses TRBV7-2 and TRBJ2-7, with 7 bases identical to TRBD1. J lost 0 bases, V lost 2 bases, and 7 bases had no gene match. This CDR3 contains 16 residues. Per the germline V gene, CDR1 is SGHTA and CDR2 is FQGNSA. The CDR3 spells CASSLIRGRSSYEQYF. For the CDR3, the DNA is TGTGCCAGCAGCTTAATAAGGGGGCGTAGCTCCTACGAGCAGTACTTC.

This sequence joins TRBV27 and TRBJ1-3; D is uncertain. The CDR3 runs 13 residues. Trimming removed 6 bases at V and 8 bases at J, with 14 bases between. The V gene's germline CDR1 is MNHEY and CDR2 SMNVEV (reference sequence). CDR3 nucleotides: TGTGCCAGCAGACCCGGGTTGTCGGACACCATATATTTT. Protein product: CASRPGLSDTIYF.

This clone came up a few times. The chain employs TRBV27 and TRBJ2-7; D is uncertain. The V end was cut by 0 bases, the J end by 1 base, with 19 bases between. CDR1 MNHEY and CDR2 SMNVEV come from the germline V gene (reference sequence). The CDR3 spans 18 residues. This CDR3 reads CASSLSLPLGGQSYEQYF. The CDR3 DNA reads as TGTGCCAGCAGTTTATCGCTCCCGCTTGGCGGCCAATCCTACGAGCAGTACTTC.

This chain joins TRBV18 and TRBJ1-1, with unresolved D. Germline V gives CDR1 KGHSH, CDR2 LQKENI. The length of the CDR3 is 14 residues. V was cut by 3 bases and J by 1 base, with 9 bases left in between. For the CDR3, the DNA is TGTGCCAGCTCACCGGGCAGTTCGAACACTGAAGCTTTCTTT. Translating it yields CASSPGSSNTEAFF.

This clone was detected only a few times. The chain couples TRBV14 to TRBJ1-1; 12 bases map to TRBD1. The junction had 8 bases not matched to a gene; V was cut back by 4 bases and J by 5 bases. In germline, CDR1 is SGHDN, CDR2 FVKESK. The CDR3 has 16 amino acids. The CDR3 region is CASSPRDRGRGTEAFF. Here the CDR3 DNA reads TGTGCCAGCAGCCCGCGGGACAGGGGGCGGGGGACTGAAGCTTTCTTT.

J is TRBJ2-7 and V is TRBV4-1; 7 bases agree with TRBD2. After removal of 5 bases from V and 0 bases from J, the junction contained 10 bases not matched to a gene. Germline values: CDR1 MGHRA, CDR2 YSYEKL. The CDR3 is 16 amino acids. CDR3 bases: TGCGCCAGCAGCAGAGGCCGGGGGGAAAGCTCCTACGAGCAGTACTTC. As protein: CASSRGRGESSYEQYF.

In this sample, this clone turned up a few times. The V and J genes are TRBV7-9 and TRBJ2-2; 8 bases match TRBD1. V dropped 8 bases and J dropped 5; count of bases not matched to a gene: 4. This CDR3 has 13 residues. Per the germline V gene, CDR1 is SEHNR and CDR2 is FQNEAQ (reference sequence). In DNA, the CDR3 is TGTGCCAGCCTCCAGGGGGCAACCGGGGAGCTGTTTTTT. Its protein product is CASLQGATGELFF. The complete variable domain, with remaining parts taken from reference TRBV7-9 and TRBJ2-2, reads DTGVSQNPRHKITKRGQNVTFRCDPISEHNRLYWYRQTLGQGPEFLTYFQNEAQLEKSRLLSDRFSAERPKGSFSTLEIQRTEQGDSAMYLCASLQGATGELFFGEGSRLTVL.

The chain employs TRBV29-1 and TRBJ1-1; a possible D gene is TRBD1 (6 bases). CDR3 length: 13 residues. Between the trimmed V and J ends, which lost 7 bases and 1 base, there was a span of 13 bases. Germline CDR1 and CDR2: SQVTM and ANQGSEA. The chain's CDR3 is CSAKRGGNTEAFF. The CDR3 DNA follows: TGCAGCGCAAAAAGGGGGGGGAACACTGAAGCTTTCTTT.